These 20 T cell receptor beta chains were all obtained from the same sample, sequenced in a study of a mutant IDH1 vaccine in newly diagnosed glioma. The table came from immunoSEQ multiplex PCR; TCRdb's copy has only in-frame clones and leaves some out. The data hold around 42,000 clones, with approximately 85% observed a single time. The antigens for these receptors are not known. Time point: week 5, during vaccination. Vaccinated patients received 300 ug of mutant IDH1 20-mer peptide per dose, with topical imiquimod. The source material was PBMCs, sampled from a glioma patient whose treatment included an IDH1 peptide vaccine. The source is a man in his forties or fifties with glioma.

This chain joins TRBV11-3 and TRBJ2-7; D may be TRBD1 (6 bases). Germline V gene lookup returns CDR1 SGHNT and CDR2 YENEEA. V was clipped by 3 bases and J by 7 bases, with 16 bases between them. This CDR3 spans 14 amino acids. The CDR3 reads CASSFDRDTGEQYF. The CDR3 DNA sequence: TGTGCCAGCAGCTTTGACCGGGACACTGGGGAGCAGTACTTC.

The chain has TRBV2 and TRBJ1-2; D ambiguous. Germline lookup yields CDR1 SNHLY and CDR2 FYNNEI. Trimming took 5 bases from V and 7 from J, leaving 14 bases between them. CDR3 length equals 13 residues. The DNA of the CDR3 is TGTGCCAGCAGTCGGCGGTCCGTAGGTGGCTACACCTTC. Protein sequence: CASSRRSVGGYTF.

This clone was observed a handful of times. The J gene is TRBJ2-7, the V gene TRBV18, with a possible D match to TRBD1 (5 bases). Deletions cut 6 bases from V and 3 bases from J, with 15 bases between. From germline, CDR1 is KGHSH and CDR2 LQKENI. The CDR3 spans 14 residues. CDR3 nucleotide sequence: TGTGCCAGCTCTAATCAGGGTGCGAGCTACGAGCAGTACTTC. Protein product: CASSNQGASYEQYF.

The rearrangement uses TRBV6-6 and TRBJ2-7, with D possibly called TRBD1 or TRBD2 (5 bases each). The CDR3 loop spans 13 amino acids. Deletions cut 8 bases from V and 5 bases from J, with 16 bases between. The germline V gene has CDR1 MNHNY and CDR2 SVGAGI (reference sequence). CDR3 sequence (DNA): TGTGCCAGCGAACCCCGAGGGACGGACGAGCAGTACTTC. Translation: CASEPRGTDEQYF.

CDR3 sequence: CASSSWIDGYTDTQYF. DNA of the CDR3: TGTGCCAGCAGTTCATGGATAGACGGGTACACAGATACGCAGTATTTT. The rearrangement links TRBV27 to TRBJ2-3; D is undetermined. Trimming took 4 bases from V and 2 from J, leaving 16 bases between them. Germline V gene sequence: CDR1 MNHEY, CDR2 SMNVEV (reference sequence). CDR3 size: 16 residues.

In its sample, this clone is medium-sized. V is TRBV4-2 and J is TRBJ1-1, with no clear D. Trimming took off 7 bases at V and 4 bases at J, with 10 bases between the two ends. There are 12 residues in the CDR3. CDR1 is LGHNA, CDR2 YNFKEQ, per germline. The CDR3 region is CASTTPGTEAFF. Written as DNA, the CDR3 is TGTGCCAGCACCACTCCAGGCACTGAAGCTTTCTTT.

This clone was detected once. The V gene is TRBV10-2, the J gene TRBJ2-7; 13 bases map to TRBD2. V gave up 6 bases and J gave up 6 bases; unmatched junction bases: 2. Per the germline V gene, CDR1 is WSHSY and CDR2 is SAAADI. CDR3 length: 13 amino acids. DNA for the CDR3: TGCGCCAGCAGAGGACTAGCGGGAGTCGAGCAGTACTTC. Translated: CASRGLAGVEQYF.

The CDR3 DNA is TGTGCCAGCAGTACCGGGACTACGAACACCGGGGAGCTGTTTTTT. Amino acids: CASSTGTTNTGELFF. This rearrangement joins TRBV2 to TRBJ2-2; 7 bases are a match to TRBD2. J lost 0 bases, V lost 5 bases, and 3 bases had no gene match. Germline V gene lookup returns CDR1 SNHLY and CDR2 FYNNEI. There are 15 residues in the CDR3.

The chain joins TRBV6-4 to TRBJ2-1; weak D call: TRBD2 (7 bases). V lost 2 bases and J lost 2, with 10 bases in between. Germline V gene lookup returns CDR1 MRHNA and CDR2 SNTAGT. This CDR3 is 15 amino acids long. The CDR3 reads CASSDVGGPYNEQFF. CDR3 bases: TGTGCCAGCAGTGACGTCGGGGGGCCCTACAATGAGCAGTTCTTC.

J is TRBJ2-7 and V is TRBV4-2; 10 nucleotides align to TRBD2. Germline CDR1 is LGHNA and CDR2 is YNFKEQ. Trimming took 2 bases from V and 4 from J; bases not matched to a gene: 2. The CDR3 contains 14 residues. The CDR3 loop is CASSQQGLAYEQYF. The CDR3 DNA follows: TGTGCCAGCAGCCAACAGGGACTAGCGTACGAGCAGTACTTC.

The chain joins TRBV5-1 to TRBJ2-3, with TRBD2 identical over 14 bases. Trimming removed 7 bases from V and 5 bases from J; junction bases left unmatched: 9. The CDR3 is 16 residues long. Germline CDR1 is SGHRS and CDR2 is YFSETQ. The CDR3 sequence: CASGGTSGSLGDTQYF. Here the CDR3 DNA reads TGCGCCAGCGGGGGGACTAGCGGGAGCCTAGGAGATACGCAGTATTTT.

This chain joins TRBV5-1 and TRBJ2-1, with 12 bases that match TRBD2. Germline trimming cut 2 bases from V and 9 bases from J; bases unmatched to any gene: 6. Germline values: CDR1 SGHRS, CDR2 YFSETQ. The CDR3 spans 15 residues. CDR3 in DNA: TGCGCCAGCAGCTTCCGCCCTAGCGGGAGGGCTGAGCAGTTCTTC. It is translated as CASSFRPSGRAEQFF.

The chain carries TRBV27 and TRBJ2-5; unclear D gene. The length of the CDR3 is 13 residues. CDR1 is MNHEY, CDR2 SMNVEV, per germline (reference sequence). Trimming left V 6 bases short and J 7 bases short, with 15 bases between. The CDR3 here is CASRLTRGGTQYF. The CDR3 DNA sequence: TGTGCCAGCAGGCTAACCAGAGGCGGGACCCAGTACTTC.

This clone was detected a few times. The rearrangement uses TRBV19 and TRBJ1-1; a weak D match, TRBD1 (6 bases). Trimming left V 7 bases short and J 2 bases short, with 14 bases between. The CDR3 is 14 residues long. The germline V gene has CDR1 LNHDA and CDR2 SQIVND (reference sequence). In DNA, the CDR3 is TGTGCCAGTACCCAGGACAGAGTAAACACTGAAGCTTTCTTT. Its protein product is CASTQDRVNTEAFF.

On this clone: At the DNA level, this CDR3 is encoded by other sequences in the same sample as well. The chain combines TRBV4-2 with TRBJ1-4; 8 nucleotides agree with TRBD1. The CDR3 is 15 residues long. CDR1 LGHNA and CDR2 YNFKEQ come from the germline V gene. The ends lost 0 bases at V and 7 bases at J; junction bases unmatched: 4. The CDR3 reads CASSQDRGLGEKLFF. The CDR3 DNA sequence: TGTGCCAGCAGCCAAGACAGGGGGCTAGGTGAAAAACTGTTTTTT.

V is TRBV7-9 and J is TRBJ2-5; D is uncertain. Per germline, CDR1 SEHNR and CDR2 FQNEAQ (reference sequence). V was clipped by 1 base and J by 7 bases, with 7 bases between them. The CDR3 runs 12 residues. The CDR3 here is CASSLDVPTQYF. The CDR3 bases are TGTGCCAGCAGCTTAGATGTGCCGACCCAGTACTTC.

The CDR3 nucleotides are TGTGCCAGCACAGGGGACCGGGAGTACTTC. This codes for CASTGDREYF. The chain employs TRBV27 and TRBJ2-7, with D possibly matching TRBD1 (6 bases). The CDR3 spans 10 residues. Trimming shortened V by 7 bases and J by 11 bases, and 12 bases separated the two germline ends. The germline gives CDR1 MNHEY, CDR2 SMNVEV (reference sequence).

This clone is a singleton in its sample. The J gene is TRBJ2-1, the V gene TRBV14, with 10 positions matching TRBD2. This CDR3 contains 15 residues. In germline, CDR1 is SGHDN, CDR2 FVKESK. V was pared by 4 bases and J by 8 bases, with 8 bases of the junction left unmatched. CDR3 in DNA: TGTGCCAGCAGCCTCCTAGCGGGAGAGAGGGATGAGCAGTTCTTC. Protein product: CASSLLAGERDEQFF. The complete variable domain, with remaining parts taken from reference TRBV14 and TRBJ2-1, reads EAGVTQFPSHSVIEKGQTVTLRCDPISGHDNLYWYRRVMGKEIKFLLHFVKESKQDESGMPNNRFLAERTGGTYSTLKVQPAELEDSGVYFCASSLLAGERDEQFFGPGTRLTVL.

This clone has only a few counts. The chain combines TRBV7-9 with TRBJ1-1, with a possible D match to TRBD1 (6 bases). The germline V and J ends were trimmed by 4 bases and 4 bases, with 19 bases remaining between them. Germline V gene lookup returns CDR1 SEHNR and CDR2 FQNEAQ (reference sequence). The CDR3 spans 16 residues. The CDR3 loop is CASSSTGGGLGTEAFF. In DNA, the CDR3 is TGTGCCAGCAGCTCCACGGGGGGCGGGTTGGGCACTGAAGCTTTCTTT.

The chain recombines TRBV9 with TRBJ2-7, with 8 bases fitting TRBD2. The CDR3 consists of 15 residues. The germline CDR1 and CDR2 sequences are SGDLS and YYNGEE. With V trimmed by 5 bases and J by 2 bases, 9 bases remained unmatched. CDR3 amino acids: CASRTRLAKAYEQYF. The CDR3 DNA sequence: TGTGCCAGCAGGACCAGACTAGCGAAGGCCTACGAGCAGTACTTC.